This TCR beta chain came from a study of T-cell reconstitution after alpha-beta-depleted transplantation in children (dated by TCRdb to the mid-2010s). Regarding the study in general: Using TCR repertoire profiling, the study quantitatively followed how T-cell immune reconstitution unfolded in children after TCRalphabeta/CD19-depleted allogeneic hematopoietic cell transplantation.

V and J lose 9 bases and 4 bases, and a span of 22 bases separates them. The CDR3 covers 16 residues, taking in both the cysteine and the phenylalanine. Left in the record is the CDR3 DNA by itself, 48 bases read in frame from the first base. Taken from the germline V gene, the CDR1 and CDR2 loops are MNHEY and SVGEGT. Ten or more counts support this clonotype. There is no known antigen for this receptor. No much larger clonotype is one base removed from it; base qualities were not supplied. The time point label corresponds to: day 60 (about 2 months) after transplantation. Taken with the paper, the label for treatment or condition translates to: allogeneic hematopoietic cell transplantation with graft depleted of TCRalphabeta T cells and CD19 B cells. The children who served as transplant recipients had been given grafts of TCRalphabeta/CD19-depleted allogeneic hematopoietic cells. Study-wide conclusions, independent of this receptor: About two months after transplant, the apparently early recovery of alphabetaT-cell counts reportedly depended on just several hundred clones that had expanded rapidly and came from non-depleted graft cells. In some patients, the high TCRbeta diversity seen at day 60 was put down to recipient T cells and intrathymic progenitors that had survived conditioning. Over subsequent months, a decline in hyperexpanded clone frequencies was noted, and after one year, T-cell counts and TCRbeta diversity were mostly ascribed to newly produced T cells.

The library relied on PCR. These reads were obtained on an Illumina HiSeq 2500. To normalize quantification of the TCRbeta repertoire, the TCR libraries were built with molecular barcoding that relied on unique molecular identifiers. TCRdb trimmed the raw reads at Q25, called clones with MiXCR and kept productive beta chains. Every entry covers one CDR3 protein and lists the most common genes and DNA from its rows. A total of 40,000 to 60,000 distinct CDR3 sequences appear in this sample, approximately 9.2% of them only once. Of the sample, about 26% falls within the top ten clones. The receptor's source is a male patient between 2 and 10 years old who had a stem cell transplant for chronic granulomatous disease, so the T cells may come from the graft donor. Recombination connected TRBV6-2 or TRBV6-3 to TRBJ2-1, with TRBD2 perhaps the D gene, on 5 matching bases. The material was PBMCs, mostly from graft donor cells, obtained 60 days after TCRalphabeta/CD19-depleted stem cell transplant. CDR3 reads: CASINPKARGYNEQFF. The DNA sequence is TGTGCCAGTATTAATCCAAAGGCAAGAGGGTACAATGAGCAGTTCTTC.